Reported below is one T cell receptor beta chain. Its antigen specificity is not known. Per-base quality was not reported, and no clone a single base away is much larger than it. To prepare the library, the immunoSEQ multiplex PCR assay was applied. TCRdb obtained this table from immuneACCESS and retained in-frame rearrangements with V and J assigned. These tables miss some clones; where compared with another copy, unresolved V genes account for less than half of the shortfall, and the remainder is unexplained. The sample records about 40,000 clones, roughly nine tenths of which are singletons. Approximately 0.73% of the sample belongs to the ten largest clones. Ends trimmed: V by 1 base, J by 5 bases; bases unmatched to a gene: 6. The CDR3 sequence holds 16 residues, the cysteine and phenylalanine included. Only the CDR3 DNA stays, 48 bases, in frame from base 1. The germline V gene encodes CDR1 MGHRA and CDR2 YSYEKL.

The data were taken from a study of T cell changes during pregnancy in multiple sclerosis (dated by TCRdb to between 2017 and 2020). About the investigation overall: The study examined how the T cell repertoire changed over the course of pregnancy in women with multiple sclerosis.

The V gene is TRBV4-1 and the J gene is TRBJ2-3, with 10 bases in between that match TRBD2. This specimen consisted of CD4+ T cells from peripheral blood mononuclear cells, obtained before pregnancy. This sequence was found in a female donor with multiple sclerosis, enrolled in a pregnancy study. In nucleotides, the sequence is TGCGCCAGCAGCCAAGTGAGCGGGGGGGTAAAAGATACGCAGTATTTT. This translates into CASSQVSGGVKDTQYF.